Included here is one T cell receptor beta chain sequence, with context. Time point in this sample: persistent/refractory GD, antithyroid drugs over 5 years with positive TRAb. There was RNA extracted from PBMCs, and the TCR library was made from it. The sample belongs to a study of regulatory T cells in long-lasting Graves disease. In the study overall: Positive TSH receptor antibodies alongside over 5 years of antithyroid drugs were what marked Graves' disease as persistent.

Arm-PCR of CDR3 regions with iRepertoire HTBI primers generated TCR beta libraries. MiXCR, run by TCRdb on the multiplex PCR reads, gives a single entry per CDR3 protein. The profile shows 650,000 to 850,000 distinct CDR3 sequences, 30% of them singletons. In germline, CDR1 is LNHDA, CDR2 SQIVND (reference sequence). The CDR3 has 18 residues. V was clipped by 4 bases and J by 5 bases, with 23 bases between them. The source is a female donor with Graves disease. The chain carries TRBV19 and TRBJ1-4; D is undetermined. Sequencing was performed on peripheral blood mononuclear cells (PBMCs), taken when the disease was refractory, from a patient treated with antithyroid drugs. CDR3 DNA: TGTGCCAGTAGTAATACAAGACGGACGGAGAGTATAAATGAAAAACTGTTTTTT. Translating gives CASSNTRRTESINEKLFF. Combining the CDR3 with reference TRBV19 and TRBJ1-4 gives the whole variable domain DGGITQSPKYLFRKEGQNVTLSCEQNLNHDAMYWYRQDPGQGLRLIYYSQIVNDFQKGDIAEGYSVSREKKESFPLTVTSAQKNPTAFYLCASSNTRRTESINEKLFFGSGTQLSVL.